This T cell receptor (beta chain) was sequenced in a study of prognosis after radiotherapy for stage I lung cancer. V was shortened by 4 bases and J by 0 bases, with 7 bases between the two germline ends. There are 13 residues in the CDR3. In germline, CDR1 is KGHSH, CDR2 LQKENI. Two rounds of multiplex PCR amplified TCR beta CDR3 from genomic DNA. Round one of PCR was performed, and it used primers specific to each TRBV and TRBJ gene. TCRdb re-called the multiplex PCR reads through MiXCR, storing one row per CDR3 protein. The sample lists about 16,000 distinct CDR3 sequences; around two fifths were seen once. This clonotype was recorded at least ten times.

This TCR was sampled from a donor aged 50 or older with non-small cell lung cancer. The sample consisted of PBMCs, taken before or after stereotactic body radiation therapy (not recorded which). V is TRBV18 and J is TRBJ2-7; D gene uncertain. The chain's CDR3 is CASSLRSSYEQYF. The CDR3, as DNA: TGTGCCAGCTCACTCCGGTCCTCCTACGAGCAGTACTTC.